A selection of T cell receptor beta chains follows, all from one sample in a study of blood T cell repertoires in COVID-19. Sequencing used immunoSEQ multiplex PCR; TCRdb keeps in-frame clones, though not all of them. The table has 250,000 to 350,000 clones, around 85% seen once. Sequenced input: PBMCs or T cells enriched from blood (not recorded which). The source is a woman in her forties or fifties who had recovered from COVID-19. CDR3s include the opening cysteine and the closing phenylalanine or tryptophan. The order of the fields is CDR3 DNA, CDR3 protein, J gene, CDR3 length, D gene, V gene, clone size. The D gene is left open where the match is weak. The listing skips clone size in some rows; elsewhere it reads once, few, many or a size class.

TGTGCCAGCAGCCAAACACATTCCGCCCCCCTTTATGGCTACACCTTC | CASSQTHSAPLYGYTF | TRBJ1-2 | 16 | - | TRBV3-1/TRBV3-2 | -
TGTGCCAGTAGTCTCCGGAACAGGGGGAAGGGATCGGCCAAAAACATTCAGTACTTC | CASSLRNRGKGSAKNIQYF | TRBJ2-4 | 19 | TRBD1 | TRBV19 | -
TGCGCCAGCAGTCATCATCTATTGAGCACAGATACGCAGTATTTT | CASSHHLLSTDTQYF | TRBJ2-3 | 15 | - | TRBV23-1 | -
TGTGCCAGCAGCTTGTCATCAGGGTACAATCAGCCCCAGCATTTT | CASSLSSGYNQPQHF | TRBJ1-5 | 15 | - | TRBV7-9 | -
TGTGCCAGCTCACCAGCAGGGATCTCTGGAAACACCATATATTTT | CASSPAGISGNTIYF | TRBJ1-3 | 15 | - | TRBV18 | -
TGTGCCATCAGAGGGACTAGCGGGAGGGCCGGGGGTACGCAGTATTTT | CAIRGTSGRAGGTQYF | TRBJ2-3 | 16 | TRBD2 | TRBV10-3 | -
TGTGCCAGCAGGGGAGACAGCACAGATACGCAGTATTTT | CASRGDSTDTQYF | TRBJ2-3 | 13 | - | TRBV2 | once
TGTGCCAGCAGCTTAGAGCAGGTGAGCTCCTACGAGCAGTACTTC | CASSLEQVSSYEQYF | TRBJ2-7 | 15 | - | TRBV7-6 | -
TGTGCCAGTAGTATACCAGGCTACGAGCAGTACTTC | CASSIPGYEQYF | TRBJ2-7 | 12 | - | TRBV19 | -
TGTGCCAGCAGCACTCCGACTAGCGGGGGGTTGGCTACAGATACGCAGTATTTT | CASSTPTSGGLATDTQYF | TRBJ2-3 | 18 | TRBD2 | TRBV9 | -
TGTGCCAGCAGCGCCCCGGGATCTGGTGGTGGGACCCAGTACTTC | CASSAPGSGGGTQYF | TRBJ2-5 | 15 | - | TRBV11-2 | -
TGTGCCACCAGCAGAGCCCCTGCCAGGCGCGAGCAGTACTTC | CATSRAPARREQYF | TRBJ2-7 | 14 | - | TRBV15 | once
TGTGCCTGGACCCGACGGCGGGCGCACAATGAGCAGTTCTTC | CAWTRRRAHNEQFF | TRBJ2-1 | 14 | - | TRBV30 | -
TGCGCCAGCATGCCAGGGTCCTCCTCCTACGAGCAGTACTTC | CASMPGSSSYEQYF | TRBJ2-7 | 14 | - | TRBV10-2 | -
TGCGCCAGCAGCTTTTCCGGGAGGACCGAGCAGTACTTC | CASSFSGRTEQYF | TRBJ2-7 | 13 | TRBD2 | TRBV5-1 | -
TGCGCCAGCAGCTTAGAAGGGGATAACACTGAAGCTTTCTTT | CASSLEGDNTEAFF | TRBJ1-1 | 14 | - | TRBV5-1 | few
TGTGCCAGCAGCCAAGATGTGACTAGCGGGAGGTACAATGAGCAGTTCTTC | CASSQDVTSGRYNEQFF | TRBJ2-1 | 17 | TRBD2 | TRBV3-1/TRBV3-2 | -
TGTGCCAGCAGCCAACCCTGGACAGGGGGCACTGAAGCTTTCTTT | CASSQPWTGGTEAFF | TRBJ1-1 | 15 | TRBD1 | TRBV3-1/TRBV3-2 | -
TGTGCCAGCAGCTTAGGGACTAGCGGGAGAGATGAGCAGTTCTTC | CASSLGTSGRDEQFF | TRBJ2-1 | 15 | TRBD2 | TRBV7-9 | -
TGTGCCAGCAGACCCGGGACAGGGCCCACTGAAGCTTTCTTT | CASRPGTGPTEAFF | TRBJ1-1 | 14 | TRBD1 | TRBV6-5 | -
TGTGCCATCAGTGTTGAGGGCTACGAGCAGTACTTC | CAISVEGYEQYF | TRBJ2-7 | 12 | - | TRBV10-3 | -
TGTGCCAGCAGCCCGAGGGGGGGAGGGGGTGCAGATACGCAGTATTTT | CASSPRGGGGADTQYF | TRBJ2-3 | 16 | - | TRBV7-2 | -
TGTGCCAGCAGTTTAGGGACAGGCGTCTATGGCTACACCTTC | CASSLGTGVYGYTF | TRBJ1-2 | 14 | TRBD1 | TRBV28 | -
TGTGCCAGCTCACCAACCAGGGACATGAACACTGAAGCTTTCTTT | CASSPTRDMNTEAFF | TRBJ1-1 | 15 | - | TRBV18 | -
TGTGCCAGCAGCCAAGTTAGGACCAGCGGGATTCACAATGAGCAGTTCTTC | CASSQVRTSGIHNEQFF | TRBJ2-1 | 17 | TRBD2 | TRBV4-2 | -
TGTGCCAGCAGCCGCGGACGACAGGGAGCATACAATGAGCAGTTCTTC | CASSRGRQGAYNEQFF | TRBJ2-1 | 16 | TRBD1 | TRBV11-2 | -
TGTGCCTGGTCCGGGACAGGAGGCACAGATACGCAGTATTTT | CAWSGTGGTDTQYF | TRBJ2-3 | 14 | TRBD1 | TRBV30 | -
TGTGCCATCAGTCCTGGGACAGGGAGGTTCTTTGGCTACACCTTC | CAISPGTGRFFGYTF | TRBJ1-2 | 15 | TRBD1 | TRBV10-3 | few
TGTGCCAGTAGCTCCGCCACTAGCGGGGCCTACGAGCAGTACTTC | CASSSATSGAYEQYF | TRBJ2-7 | 15 | TRBD2 | TRBV19 | -
TGTGCCAGTAGTACAGGGCTTTCACCCCTCCACTTT | CASSTGLSPLHF | TRBJ1-6 | 12 | - | TRBV19 | -
TGTGCCAGCAGCATCGGGTCGGACTATGGCTACACCTTC | CASSIGSDYGYTF | TRBJ1-2 | 13 | - | TRBV5-6 | -
TGTGCCAGCACATGGACAGGCGGGACTGAAGCTTTCTTT | CASTWTGGTEAFF | TRBJ1-1 | 13 | TRBD1 | TRBV6-5 | -